This TCR beta chain was observed in a study of blood T cell repertoires in COVID-19 (dated by TCRdb to between 2020 and 2021). About the investigation overall: Samples from collaborators originated in the United States, Italy and Spain and spanned both the acute and convalescent phases of COVID-19. Sample metadata almost always included a de-identified subject ID, COVID-19 status, age in years and sex. The dataset comprised deeply sampled blood TCRbeta repertoires from subjects exposed to, actively infected with, or recovered from COVID-19. The repertoires were released in a freely available public database meant as a resource for research on the immune response to SARS-CoV-2. Samples came from the ongoing ImmuneRACE study (first 160 participants) plus 1,254 subjects from 6 global collaborators. The material from the prospective study consisted of cDNA or gDNA derived from T cells, B-cell-depleted T cells, or PBMCs. Where available, HLA class I and class II types were obtained from metadata supplied by the sample provider rather than from assay-based typing.

One collaborating source in Seattle enrolled patients during active infection and followed them longitudinally through the course of disease. Collaborating institutions collected whole blood in K2EDTA tubes following their own protocols. For TCRbeta analysis, collaborators shipped samples in one of three forms: frozen whole blood, isolated PBMCs, or DNA extracted from either of those sample types. About this clone: The antigen it binds to is not known. Base qualities are not at hand, and no much larger clone is one base apart.

CDR1 and CDR2 were assigned from the germline V gene as MNHEY and SVGAGI. Relative to germline, V is 1 base shorter and J is 3 bases shorter, with 12 bases between their ends. Its CDR3 holds 15 amino acids, cysteine through phenylalanine. The retained sequence is limited to the CDR3, 45 bases, with the frame set at the first base. The immunoSEQ Assay, a bias-controlled multiplex PCR, was used to amplify TCRbeta CDR3 regions from genomic DNA. In the authors' own workflow: The number of nucleated cells in each sample was estimated by amplification of reference gene primers within the assay. To quantify the absolute abundance of each unique TCRbeta CDR3 rearrangement, sequence reads were collapsed and filtered. For each sample, productive Simpson clonality was calculated as the square root of Simpson's diversity index over productive rearrangements. The table comes from immuneACCESS by way of TCRdb, which keeps in-frame sequences with V and J called. Part of the clones is missing from these tables; in studies checked, under half for an unresolved V gene and the rest for unknown reasons. The V and J calls and the clone size are those of that table, but D and trimming were determined from the DNA. This sample gives roughly 190,000 clones in total; roughly nine tenths of them show up just once. Approximately 11% of the sample goes to the ten largest clones.

The investigation overall reported the following: The quantity of clinical and demographic metadata differed by source and by participant and was supplied without curation.

The V gene is TRBV6-5 and the J gene is TRBJ1-1; TRBD1 could be the D gene, as 5 bases match. This clonotype originated in a woman in her sixties or seventies with COVID-19, enrolled during active disease. What was sequenced was peripheral blood. For the CDR3, the sequence is CASSYWTLGDTEAFF. The DNA is as follows: TGTGCCAGCAGTTACTGGACGTTAGGGGACACTGAAGCTTTCTTT.